This TCR beta chain was retrieved from a study of CD8 T cells in Susac syndrome. CDR1 is SGHVS, CDR2 FQNEAQ, per germline. V lost 5 bases and J 2 bases, leaving 15 bases between the germline ends. The CDR3 spans 15 residues. Random hexamers served to reverse transcribe about 0.5 to 1 ug RNA. TCRdb called the immunoSEQ multiplex PCR reads again in MiXCR, with one record for every CDR3 protein. The repertoire holds more than 150,000 distinct CDR3 sequences, with under 97% as singletons. This TCR came from a human donor with Susac syndrome. The V call is TRBV7-8, the J call TRBJ1-1, with D possibly matching TRBD1 (5 bases). The sequenced material came from CD4+ T cells from PBMCs. Here the CDR3 reads CASSPVGGGNTEAFF. In DNA, the CDR3 is TGTGCCAGCAGCCCGGTCGGCGGGGGAAACACTGAAGCTTTCTTT.